The present entry profiles one TCR beta chain with its context. The antigen remains undetermined. The CDR3 extends over 14 amino acids. The record originates from a study of T cells expressing NK-cell markers. General study results and limits: HCMV specificity of the expanded NKG2C+ T cell clones stayed unclear. Dominant NKG2C+ clonotypes in about 6 donors made up roughly 1.0-7.0% of CD8+ T cells.

TCR beta cDNA was generated via 5'RACE template switching incorporating UMIs. TCRdb re-called the 5' RACE reads and gives one entry per CDR3 protein, without DNA. The sample has some 500,000 distinct CDR3 sequences, and its top ten clones hold about 1.5%. The clonotype was recovered from a woman aged 45-65 years in good health. Sequenced material: blood T cells: a sorted CD56 or NKG2C T cell subset, CD4+ or CD8+ T cells, or bulk PBMC T cells (not recorded which). The V gene is TRBV12-3 or TRBV12-4, the J gene TRBJ1-4. The CDR3 is CASSLLASNEKLFF.